This paragraph covers one T cell receptor (beta chain) sequence. Its antigen remains unknown. The data were obtained in a study of beta chain features in type 1 diabetes. Study-wide points: Moderately but significantly shorter TCRB CDR3s were found in Type 1 diabetes patients in all four CD4+ subsets.

Of the isolated RNA, all was reverse transcribed, and so the sequenced material was expressed TCRB transcripts. The method was immunoSEQ multiplex PCR; TCRdb's version includes in-frame clones alone and lacks a portion of them. The sample lists about 44,000 clones; 66% were seen once. This receptor was obtained from a woman between 18 and 29 years old with type 1 diabetes. Sequencing used Tregs from blood.

In DNA form, the CDR3 reads TGCGCCAGCAGCTTGGAGCCTCTAGCGGGGCAAGAGACCCAGTACTTC. Protein product: CASSLEPLAGQETQYF. This rearrangement joins TRBV5-1 to TRBJ2-5; TRBD2 matches 9 bases. The CDR3 spans 16 residues. CDR1 is SGHRS, CDR2 YFSETQ, per germline. J lost 2 bases, V lost 0 bases, and 5 bases had no gene match.